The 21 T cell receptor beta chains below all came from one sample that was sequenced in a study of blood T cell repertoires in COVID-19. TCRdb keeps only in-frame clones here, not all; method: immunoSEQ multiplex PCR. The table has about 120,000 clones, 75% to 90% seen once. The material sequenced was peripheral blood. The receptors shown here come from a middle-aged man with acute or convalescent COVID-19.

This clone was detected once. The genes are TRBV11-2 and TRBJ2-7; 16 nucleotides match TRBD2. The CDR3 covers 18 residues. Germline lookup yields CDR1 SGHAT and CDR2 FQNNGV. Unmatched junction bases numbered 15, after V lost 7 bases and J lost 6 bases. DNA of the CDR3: TGTGCCAGCACCGTCGGACCGGGACTAGCGGGGGGGGTTGGCGAGCAGTACTTC. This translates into CASTVGPGLAGGVGEQYF.

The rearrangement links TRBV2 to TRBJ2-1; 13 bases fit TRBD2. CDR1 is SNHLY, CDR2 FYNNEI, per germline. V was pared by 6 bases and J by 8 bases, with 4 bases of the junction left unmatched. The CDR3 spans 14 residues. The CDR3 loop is CASRRLAGGDEQFF. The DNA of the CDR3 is TGTGCCAGCAGGAGACTAGCGGGGGGTGATGAGCAGTTCTTC.

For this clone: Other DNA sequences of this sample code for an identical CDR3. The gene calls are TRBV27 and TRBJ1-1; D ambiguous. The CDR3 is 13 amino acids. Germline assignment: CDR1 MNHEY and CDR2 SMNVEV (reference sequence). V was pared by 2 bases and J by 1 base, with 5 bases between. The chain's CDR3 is CASSLRGNTEAFF. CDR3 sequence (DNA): TGTGCCAGCAGTTTACGAGGGAACACTGAAGCTTTCTTT.

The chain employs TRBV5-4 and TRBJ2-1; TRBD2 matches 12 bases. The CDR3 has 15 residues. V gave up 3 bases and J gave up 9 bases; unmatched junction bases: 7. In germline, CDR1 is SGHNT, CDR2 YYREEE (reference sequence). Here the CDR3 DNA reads TGTGCCAGCAGCTCCCTAGCGGGAGGGCCACTTGAGCAGTTCTTC. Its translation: CASSSLAGGPLEQFF.

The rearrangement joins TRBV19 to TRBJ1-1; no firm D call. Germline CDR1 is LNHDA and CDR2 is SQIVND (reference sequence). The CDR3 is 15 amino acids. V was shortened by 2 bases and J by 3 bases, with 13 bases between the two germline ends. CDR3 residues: CASSITGVRDTEAFF. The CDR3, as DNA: TGTGCCAGTAGTATAACGGGAGTGAGGGACACTGAAGCTTTCTTT.

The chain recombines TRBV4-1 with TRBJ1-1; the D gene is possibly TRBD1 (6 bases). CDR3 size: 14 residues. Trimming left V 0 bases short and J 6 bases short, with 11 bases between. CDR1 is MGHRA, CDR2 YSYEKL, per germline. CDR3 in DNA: TGCGCCAGCAGCCAAGACCAGGGGTTGGCTGAAGCTTTCTTT. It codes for CASSQDQGLAEAFF.

The CDR3 region has the DNA TGTGCCAGCAGACGCCCAGGGCGAGAGGCCGGGGAGCTGTTTTTT. Protein: CASRRPGREAGELFF. This chain uses TRBV6-5 with TRBJ2-2; possibly TRBD1 for D (5 bases). V was clipped by 6 bases and J by 6 bases, with 17 bases between them. The CDR3 has 15 amino acids. Looked up from germline, CDR1 is MNHEY and CDR2 is SVGAGI.

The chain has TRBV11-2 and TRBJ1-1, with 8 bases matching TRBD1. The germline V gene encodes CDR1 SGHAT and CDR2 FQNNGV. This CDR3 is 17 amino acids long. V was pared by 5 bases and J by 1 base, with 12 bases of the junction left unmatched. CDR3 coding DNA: TGTGCCAGCAGCCCCACCGTCTGGGACAGGCGGAACACTGAAGCTTTCTTT. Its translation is CASSPTVWDRRNTEAFF.

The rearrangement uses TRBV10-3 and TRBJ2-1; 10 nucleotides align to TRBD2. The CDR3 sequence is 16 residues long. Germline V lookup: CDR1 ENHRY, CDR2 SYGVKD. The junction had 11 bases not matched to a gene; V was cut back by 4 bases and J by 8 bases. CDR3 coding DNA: TGTGCCATCAGTGGCGGTCTAGCGGGGGTCAGGTATGAGCAGTTCTTC. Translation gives CAISGGLAGVRYEQFF.

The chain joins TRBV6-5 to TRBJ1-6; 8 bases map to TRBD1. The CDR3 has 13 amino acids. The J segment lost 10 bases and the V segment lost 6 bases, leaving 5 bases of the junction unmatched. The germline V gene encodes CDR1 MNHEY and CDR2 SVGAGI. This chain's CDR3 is CASRVDRVSPLHF. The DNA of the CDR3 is TGTGCCAGCAGAGTGGACAGGGTCTCACCCCTCCACTTT.

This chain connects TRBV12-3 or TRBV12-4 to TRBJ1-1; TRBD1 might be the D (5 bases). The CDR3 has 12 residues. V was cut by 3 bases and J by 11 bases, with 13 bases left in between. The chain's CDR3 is CASSLGLPSAFF. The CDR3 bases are TGTGCCAGCAGTTTGGGACTCCCCAGCGCTTTCTTT.

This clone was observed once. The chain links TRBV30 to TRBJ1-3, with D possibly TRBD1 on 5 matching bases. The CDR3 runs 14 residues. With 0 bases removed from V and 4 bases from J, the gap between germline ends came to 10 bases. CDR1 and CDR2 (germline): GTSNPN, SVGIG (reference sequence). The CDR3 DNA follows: TGTGCCTGGAGTGTAAACAGGCGCGGAAACACCATATATTTT. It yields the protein CAWSVNRRGNTIYF.

The CDR3 is CASRQGADWEKLFF. DNA for the CDR3: TGTGCCAGCCGACAGGGGGCTGATTGGGAAAAACTGTTTTTT. The rearrangement uses TRBV25-1 and TRBJ1-4; 10 nucleotides agree with TRBD1. The V and J ends lost 8 bases and 8 bases, in that order; junction bases with no gene match: 8. The germline gives CDR1 MGHDK, CDR2 SYGVNS. The CDR3 length is 14 residues.

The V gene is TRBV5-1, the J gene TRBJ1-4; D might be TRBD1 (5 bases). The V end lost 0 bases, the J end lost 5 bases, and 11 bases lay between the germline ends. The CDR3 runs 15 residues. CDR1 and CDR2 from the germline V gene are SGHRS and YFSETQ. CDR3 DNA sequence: TGCGCCAGCAGCTTGGTGTGGGGCGCGAATGAAAAACTGTTTTTT. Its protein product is CASSLVWGANEKLFF.

DNA of the CDR3: TGTGCCTGGAGTAATAGTAACACTGAAGCTTTCTTT. It codes for CAWSNSNTEAFF. The chain recombines TRBV30 with TRBJ1-1; D unresolved. Germline V lookup: CDR1 GTSNPN, CDR2 SVGIG (reference sequence). Deletions cut 2 bases from V and 2 bases from J, with 6 bases between. The CDR3 contains 12 residues.

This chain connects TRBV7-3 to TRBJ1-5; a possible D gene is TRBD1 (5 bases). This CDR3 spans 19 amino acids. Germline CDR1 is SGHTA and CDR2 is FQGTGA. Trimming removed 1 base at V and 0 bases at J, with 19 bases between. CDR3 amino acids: CASSLIFAGFRDSNQPQHF. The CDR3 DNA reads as TGTGCCAGCAGCTTAATCTTTGCAGGGTTTAGGGATAGCAATCAGCCCCAGCATTTT.

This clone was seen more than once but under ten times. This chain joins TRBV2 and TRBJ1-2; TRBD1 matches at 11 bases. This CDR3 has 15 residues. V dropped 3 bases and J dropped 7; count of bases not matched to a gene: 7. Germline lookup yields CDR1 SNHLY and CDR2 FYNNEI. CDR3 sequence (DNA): TGTGCCAGCAGTGACCTTAGGACAGGGGGCCTTGGCTACACCTTC. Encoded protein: CASSDLRTGGLGYTF.

The CDR3 here is CASSGQGQNQPQHF. CDR3 nucleotides: TGTGCCAGCAGTGGACAGGGGCAAAATCAGCCCCAGCATTTT. This chain connects TRBV2 to TRBJ1-5; 8 bases align to TRBD1. The V gene's germline CDR1 is SNHLY and CDR2 FYNNEI. This CDR3 region has 14 residues. Unmatched junction bases numbered 3, after V lost 4 bases and J lost 4 bases.

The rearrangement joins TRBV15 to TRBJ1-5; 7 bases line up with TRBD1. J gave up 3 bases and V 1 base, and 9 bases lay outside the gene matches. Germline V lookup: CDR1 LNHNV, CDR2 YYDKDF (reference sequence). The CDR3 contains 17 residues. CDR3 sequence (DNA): TGTGCCACCAGCAGAGGCAGGGGGATAAGGGACAATCAGCCCCAGCATTTT. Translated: CATSRGRGIRDNQPQHF.

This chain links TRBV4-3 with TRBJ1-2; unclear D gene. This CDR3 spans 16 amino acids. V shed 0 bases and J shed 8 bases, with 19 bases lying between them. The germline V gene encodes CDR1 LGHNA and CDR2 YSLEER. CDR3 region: CASSQDFGSGFAGYTF. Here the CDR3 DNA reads TGCGCCAGCAGCCAAGATTTTGGGTCGGGGTTTGCCGGCTACACCTTC.

CDR3 in amino acids: CAGISSTSNYGNEQFF. The DNA for the CDR3 is TGTGCCGGAATATCCTCGACTAGCAATTATGGCAATGAGCAGTTCTTC. The gene calls are TRBV30 and TRBJ2-1; TRBD2 aligns across 7 bases. Germline V gene lookup returns CDR1 GTSNPN and CDR2 SVGIG (reference sequence). The CDR3 is 16 amino acids. V shed 8 bases and J 6 bases; nucleotides not matched to a gene: 19.